This T cell receptor beta chain came from a study of T-cell memory formation after mild COVID-19 (dated by TCRdb to the early 2020s). The study in broad terms: TCR sequence clusters from the two donors were found to be largely donor specific. In two donors, T-cell clones that expanded and contracted after mild COVID-19 were followed by sequencing TCRalpha and TCRbeta repertoires longitudinally. Two young, previously healthy adult volunteers, one female and one male, were included in the cohort. Paper-wide results and their limitations: Contracting CD4+ clones appeared mostly in the CM and EM memory subsets, whereas CD8+ clones were enriched in EMRA. Only a couple of mild cases were covered by the study, and larger cohorts that include severe cases with pre-infection samples were considered necessary. The second-wave clones that peaked on day 37 were not confirmed to be SARS-CoV-2 specific. Some responding clones were detected in pre-infection memory, suggesting pre-existing cross-reactive memory T cells joined the SARS-CoV-2 response. From day 15 to 85, contracting clones showed balanced CD4/CD8 phenotypes, whereas a second wave of clones that expanded from day 15 to 37 leaned towards CD4+.

This clonotype has just a few counts. The antigen it binds to is not known. No much larger clone exists at a distance of one base, and base qualities are not known. Ficoll-Paque density gradient centrifugation was used to isolate PBMCs. The reads were generated on an Illumina NovaSeq 6000. TCRalpha and TCRbeta cDNA libraries were constructed by 5'RACE with constant-segment primers, with sample barcodes and unique molecular identifiers being introduced. Trizol reagent was used to extract RNA from every sample. Library amplification was performed in two PCR steps, and a second sample barcode and Illumina TruSeq adapters were introduced in the second step. Libraries were sequenced on an Illumina NovaSeq with 2 x 150 bp paired-end reads. On the authors' methods: The reads were demultiplexed and collapsed into UMI-guided consensus sequences using migec v1.2.7. Using mixcr v2.1.11, UMI consensuses were aligned to TRA and TRB V and J templates and then assembled into clonotypes. A clonotype was counted as expanded or contracted only if both edgeR and NoisET called the change significant, with noise models trained on biological replicates. edgeR calls used a false discovery rate-adjusted p below 0.01 and a log2 fold-change threshold of 1. As an exploratory analysis of dynamics, PCA with hierarchical clustering was applied to max-normalized trajectories of the 1000 most abundant clonotypes. Each responding clone was given a CD4 or CD8 phenotype based on the CD4+ and CD8+ repertoires, which had been sequenced separately. The public reads were run again by TCRdb, first through fastp at Q25 and then through MiXCR, and only productive beta chains were kept. For every CDR3 protein sequence, its rows merge into one entry that carries the most common genes and DNA. TCRdb's processing, not the study's, gives the V and J calls here. The sample has about 340,000 distinct CDR3 sequences on record, over 10% of them singletons. Roughly a fifth of the sample lies in the top ten.

The cysteine opens and the phenylalanine closes a CDR3 of 15 amino acids. The CDR3 DNA has 45 bases and is translated from base 1. CDR1 and CDR2 were assigned from the germline V gene as SGHVS and FNYEAQ. V sheds 5 bases and J sheds 2 bases, leaving 13 bases between their ends. This chain is built from TRBV7-6 and TRBJ1-5; the D gene is not confidently resolved. Source material: PBMCs or a T cell subset sorted from them (not recorded which). The TCR comes from a young man who had mild COVID-19 (a few samples of this study predate the infection). The sample titles of this study are shuffled in the database, so cell type and time point are left out; the donor was told from shared clones. The CDR3 protein sequence reads: CASSPLSLGNQPQHF. The nucleotide sequence is given as TGTGCCAGCAGCCCCCTTTCGTTGGGCAATCAGCCCCAGCATTTT.